The present T cell receptor beta chain was sequenced within a study of regulatory T cells in long-lasting Graves disease. For the study at large: Over-5-year antithyroid drug use with positive TSH receptor antibodies defined persistent Graves' disease in the study.

Specified time point: persistent/refractory GD, antithyroid drugs over 5 years with positive TRAb. The TCR library was made from RNA that had been extracted from PBMCs in TRIzol. This clonotype has just a few counts. The CDR3 sequence is 12 residues long. V was shortened by 5 bases and J by 7 bases, with 11 bases between the two germline ends. CDR1 is MNHEY, CDR2 SMNVEV, per germline (reference sequence). Arm-PCR of CDR3 regions and iRepertoire HTBI primers were the basis on which TCR beta libraries were built. Authors' processing steps: Overall, samples carried around 68 TRBV and 14 TRBJ segments. MiXCR, applied by TCRdb to the multiplex PCR reads, yields one record per CDR3 protein. The V and J calls follow TCRdb's processing rather than the paper's. Of roughly 400,000 distinct CDR3 sequences listed, roughly 20% were seen once; the top ten hold around 20%.

The TCR was taken from a female donor with Graves disease. The chain joins TRBV27 to TRBJ1-1, with D unresolved. Sequencing was performed on peripheral blood mononuclear cells (PBMCs), taken when the disease was refractory, from a patient treated with antithyroid drugs. The CDR3 region is CASSPGGYEAFF. The CDR3 region has the DNA TGTGCCAGCAGTCCCGGTGGCTATGAAGCTTTCTTT.